What follows are 32 T cell receptor beta chains derived from one specimen sequenced in a study of shared clonotypes between healthy human individuals. This table comes from immunoSEQ multiplex PCR, and its TCRdb copy is limited to in-frame clones, with some not included. Of about 980,000 clones in the sample, more than 75% were seen once. What was sequenced was memory CD4+ T cells sorted from blood. Documented subset: CD45RA-negative fraction. The receptors shown here come from a man in his late teens or twenties in good health.

This rearrangement joins TRBV6-6 to TRBJ2-7, with D perhaps TRBD1 (5 bases). The CDR3 spans 15 residues. Trimming shortened V by 2 bases and J by 3 bases, and 14 bases separated the two germline ends. Per the germline V gene, CDR1 is MNHNY and CDR2 is SVGAGI (reference sequence). The CDR3 region is CASSYASGSVYEQYF. Written as DNA, the CDR3 is TGTGCCAGCAGTTACGCTTCAGGGTCGGTCTACGAGCAGTACTTC.

This clone was observed a few times. The gene calls are TRBV11-2 and TRBJ2-7; D may match TRBD1 or TRBD2 (7 bases each). There are 14 residues in the CDR3. Per germline, CDR1 SGHAT and CDR2 FQNNGV. The V and J ends lost 7 bases and 0 bases respectively, with 13 bases between them. CDR3 sequence: CASNGGTVSYEQYF. The CDR3 DNA is TGTGCCAGCAACGGGGGGACAGTCTCCTACGAGCAGTACTTC.

V is TRBV18 and J is TRBJ1-1; 7 bases line up with TRBD1. The CDR3 loop spans 14 amino acids. Trimming took 4 bases from V and 5 from J; bases not matched to a gene: 7. CDR1 and CDR2 from the germline V gene are KGHSH and LQKENI. The CDR3 is CASSLDRSSTEAFF. The CDR3 DNA sequence: TGTGCCAGCTCACTGGACAGGTCGAGTACTGAAGCTTTCTTT.

The gene calls are TRBV5-6 and TRBJ1-2; D call uncertain. V gave up 3 bases and J gave up 4 bases, with 16 bases separating them. CDR1 is SGHDT and CDR2 is YYEEEE in the germline V gene. The CDR3 consists of 15 residues. The CDR3 DNA is TGTGCCAGCAGCTCACCCGGTGGGCGGCTCTATGGCTACACCTTC. Protein product: CASSSPGGRLYGYTF.

The chain links TRBV5-6 to TRBJ2-3; 8 nucleotides align to TRBD1. CDR3 length: 13 amino acids. The V gene end was trimmed by 4 bases and the J gene end by 8 bases; junction bases not matched to a gene: 6. The V gene's germline CDR1 is SGHDT and CDR2 YYEEEE. CDR3 bases: TGTGCCAGCAGCGCGGGGACAGGTGGTACGCAGTATTTT. As protein: CASSAGTGGTQYF.

This clone was seen once. The chain is built from TRBV2 and TRBJ1-4, with a weak D call TRBD1 (5 bases). Looked up from germline, CDR1 is SNHLY and CDR2 is FYNNEI. CDR3 length: 15 amino acids. Trimming removed 4 bases from V and 7 bases from J, with 16 bases in between. This chain's CDR3 is CASSVQGGKSEKLFF. As DNA, the CDR3 is TGTGCCAGCAGTGTGCAGGGCGGGAAGAGTGAAAAACTGTTTTTT.

The table lists this clone with many counts. The sample has other DNA sequences that encode this CDR3 too. This rearrangement joins TRBV19 to TRBJ2-5, with a possible D match to TRBD1 (5 bases). Trimming took off 3 bases at V and 4 bases at J, with 15 bases between the two ends. The germline V gene has CDR1 LNHDA and CDR2 SQIVND (reference sequence). The CDR3 sequence is 15 residues long. The CDR3 bases are TGTGCCAGTAGTATGAACAGGCGGCCAGGAGAGACCCAGTACTTC. Protein sequence: CASSMNRRPGETQYF.

This clone was seen a few times. V gene TRBV4-1 combines with J gene TRBJ1-1; D is unresolved. Trimming stripped 1 base from V and 8 bases from J, with 14 bases between. The CDR3 length is 14 residues. Germline CDR1 is MGHRA and CDR2 is YSYEKL. CDR3 sequence: CASSQVSPIREAFF. The DNA for the CDR3 is TGCGCCAGCAGCCAAGTGAGTCCCATTCGGGAAGCTTTCTTT.

V gene TRBV30 combines with J gene TRBJ1-3; no definite D call. The germline V gene has CDR1 GTSNPN and CDR2 SVGIG (reference sequence). Trimming shortened V by 5 bases and J by 3 bases, and 11 bases separated the two germline ends. This CDR3 spans 13 amino acids. CDR3 in amino acids: CAWASVGGNTIYF. The CDR3 DNA reads TGTGCCTGGGCGTCTGTGGGTGGAAACACCATATATTTT.

The chain is built from TRBV19 and TRBJ1-3; possibly TRBD1 for D (6 bases). Germline lookup yields CDR1 LNHDA and CDR2 SQIVND (reference sequence). V dropped 6 bases and J dropped 0 bases, with 21 bases sitting between them. This CDR3 contains 18 residues. The DNA of the CDR3 is TGTGCCAGTAGCCGAACCGGGACACTAACATCCTCTGGAAACACCATATATTTT. Its protein product is CASSRTGTLTSSGNTIYF.

The chain links TRBV2 to TRBJ2-5; 13 nucleotides line up with TRBD2. The V segment lost 5 bases and the J segment 3 bases; nucleotides outside the gene matches: 3. From germline, CDR1 is SNHLY and CDR2 FYNNEI. This CDR3 has 15 amino acids. The CDR3 region has the DNA TGTGCCAGCAGTTGGGGACTAGCGGGGAAAGAGACCCAGTACTTC. This sequence encodes CASSWGLAGKETQYF.

The chain has TRBV29-1 and TRBJ1-4; the D is unclear. The CDR3 loop spans 14 amino acids. Between the trimmed V and J ends, which lost 6 bases and 7 bases, there was a span of 18 bases. Per the germline V gene, CDR1 is SQVTM and CDR2 is ANQGSEA. CDR3 loop: CSVPLGSEGEKLFF. CDR3 bases: TGCAGCGTACCCCTCGGGTCTGAAGGTGAAAAACTGTTTTTT.

The chain is built from TRBV14 and TRBJ1-2; a possible D gene is TRBD1 (5 bases). Deletions cut 4 bases from V and 0 bases from J, with 9 bases between. The CDR3 has 14 residues. Germline V gives CDR1 SGHDN, CDR2 FVKESK. The CDR3 DNA follows: TGTGCCAGCAGCCCTGACAGTTCTAACTATGGCTACACCTTC. Protein: CASSPDSSNYGYTF.

The sample holds one count of this clone. The rearrangement uses TRBV5-4 and TRBJ2-4, with TRBD2 matching 7 bases. The CDR3 covers 18 residues. V was pared by 1 base and J by 0 bases, with 10 bases of the junction left unmatched. Germline values: CDR1 SGHNT, CDR2 YYREEE (reference sequence). CDR3 loop: CASSLKRGLNLAKNIQYF. CDR3 nucleotide sequence: TGTGCCAGCAGCTTGAAGCGGGGTCTAAATCTAGCCAAAAACATTCAGTACTTC.

About this clone: Distinct nucleotide sequences in the sample also encode this CDR3. V gene TRBV5-1 combines with J gene TRBJ1-1; D is unclear. This CDR3 has 13 residues. Germline values: CDR1 SGHRS, CDR2 YFSETQ. V shed 2 bases and J shed 2 bases, with 7 bases lying between them. CDR3 coding DNA: TGCGCCAGCAGCTTCGTTCCTAACACTGAAGCTTTCTTT. Translated: CASSFVPNTEAFF.

The V and J genes are TRBV25-1 and TRBJ1-2; 7 bases line up with TRBD1. The CDR3 spans 13 residues. Unmatched junction bases numbered 4, after V lost 6 bases and J lost 3 bases. From germline, CDR1 is MGHDK and CDR2 SYGVNS. The CDR3 loop reads CASRRTGHYGYTF. The CDR3 nucleotides read TGTGCCAGCAGGAGGACAGGACACTATGGCTACACCTTC.

The gene calls are TRBV28 and TRBJ2-7; 7 bases align to TRBD1. This CDR3 spans 16 amino acids. Germline V lookup: CDR1 MDHEN, CDR2 SYDVKM. With V trimmed by 4 bases and J by 7 bases, 16 bases remained unmatched. Here the CDR3 DNA reads TGTGCCAGCAGTTCGGGACAGCAAACCGCTCGTGTGGAGCAGTACTTC. Its protein is CASSSGQQTARVEQYF.

In its sample, this clone was seen a few times. The chain employs TRBV7-8 and TRBJ2-5; 8 positions match TRBD1. V lost 1 base, J lost 9 bases, and 10 bases stayed unmatched. From germline, CDR1 is SGHVS and CDR2 FQNEAQ. This CDR3 region has 15 residues. The CDR3 sequence: CASSLGGGQAFPQYF. The CDR3 coding sequence is TGTGCCAGCAGCTTAGGAGGGGGACAGGCCTTTCCCCAGTACTTC.

V usage is TRBV30 and J usage is TRBJ2-5; D is uncertain. The CDR3 has 11 amino acids. CDR1 and CDR2 (germline): GTSNPN, SVGIG (reference sequence). Trimming removed 4 bases at V and 5 bases at J, with 8 bases between. For the CDR3, the DNA is TGTGCCTGGACCAGGCTGGAGACCCAGTACTTC. Translated, it gives CAWTRLETQYF.

The CDR3 DNA sequence: TGCGCCAGCAGCTTGGGGGCTAGCGGGCGCCAAGAGACCCAGTACTTC. It yields the protein CASSLGASGRQETQYF. The chain uses TRBV5-1 and TRBJ2-5, with 8 bases identical to TRBD2. This CDR3 is built from 16 residues. The trim removed 0 bases at V and 1 base at J, leaving 5 bases unmatched. Looked up from germline, CDR1 is SGHRS and CDR2 is YFSETQ.

Notes on this clone: The identical CDR3 is also encoded by other nucleotide sequences in the sample. The J gene is TRBJ2-3, the V gene TRBV6-5, with 10 nucleotides matching TRBD2. V lost 5 bases, J lost 1 base, and 3 bases stayed unmatched. The CDR3 contains 15 residues. Looked up from germline, CDR1 is MNHEY and CDR2 is SVGAGI. CDR3 amino acids: CASSRGTSGTDTQYF. CDR3 coding DNA: TGTGCCAGCAGTCGGGGGACTAGCGGCACAGATACGCAGTATTTT.

This clone is a singleton in its sample. This chain uses TRBV6-5 with TRBJ2-5; D remains unclear. Trimming cost V 0 bases and J 4 bases, with 12 bases left between them. The CDR3 consists of 15 residues. Germline V gene data show CDR1 as MNHEY and CDR2 as SVGAGI. CDR3 bases: TGTGCCAGCAGTTACTCGATATCAGGTCGAGAGACCCAGTACTTC. Protein sequence: CASSYSISGRETQYF.

This clone has a single count. This rearrangement joins TRBV5-6 to TRBJ1-1; no definite D call. From germline, CDR1 is SGHDT and CDR2 YYEEEE. V was cut by 3 bases and J by 5 bases, with 11 bases left in between. This CDR3 region has 13 residues. The CDR3 coding sequence is TGTGCCAGCAGCTCGGCCGTTCTGACTGAAGCTTTCTTT. Translation gives CASSSAVLTEAFF.

The chain uses TRBV4-2 and TRBJ1-5; a weak D match, TRBD1 (6 bases). CDR3 size: 18 residues. Trimming took off 1 base at V and 5 bases at J, with 21 bases between the two ends. Germline CDR1 reads LGHNA; CDR2 reads YNFKEQ. This CDR3 is CASSQVSSGGSGDQPQHF. The DNA for the CDR3 is TGTGCCAGCAGCCAAGTTTCTTCCGGGGGCTCAGGGGATCAGCCCCAGCATTTT.

V gene TRBV6-1 combines with J gene TRBJ2-7, with D possibly TRBD1 on 6 matching bases. Trimming took off 4 bases at V and 0 bases at J, with 7 bases between the two ends. This CDR3 contains 13 residues. From germline, CDR1 is MNHNS and CDR2 SASEGT. CDR3 region: CASSVGGSYEQYF. CDR3 DNA sequence: TGTGCCAGCAGTGTAGGGGGCTCCTACGAGCAGTACTTC.

This clone has a handful of counts. V gene TRBV4-1 combines with J gene TRBJ1-1; no reliable D call. This CDR3 comprises 15 residues. V was shortened by 0 bases and J by 6 bases, with 14 bases between the two germline ends. In germline, CDR1 is MGHRA, CDR2 YSYEKL. Here the CDR3 DNA reads TGCGCCAGCAGCCAAGACCGGCACTCGGGTGCTGAAGCTTTCTTT. This gives the protein CASSQDRHSGAEAFF.

This clone was picked up a small number of times. J is TRBJ1-2 and V is TRBV29-1; D might be TRBD1 (6 bases). This CDR3 contains 12 residues. The germline CDR1 and CDR2 sequences are SQVTM and ANQGSEA. V was cut by 5 bases and J by 6 bases, with 13 bases left in between. The CDR3 protein is CSVQQGAHGYTF. CDR3 nucleotide sequence: TGCAGCGTTCAACAGGGTGCACATGGCTACACCTTC.

The CDR3 DNA sequence: TGTGCCAGCAGCGTATTAGCGGGAGGGGAGAATGAGCAGTTCTTC. Protein: CASSVLAGGENEQFF. The J gene is TRBJ2-1, the V gene TRBV9; 11 bases match TRBD2. The length of the CDR3 is 15 residues. V was pared by 1 base and J by 7 bases, with 4 bases of the junction left unmatched. CDR1 SGDLS and CDR2 YYNGEE come from the germline V gene.

J is TRBJ2-1 and V is TRBV10-3, with 8 bases matching TRBD2. J was trimmed by 6 bases and V by 8 bases; bases with no gene match: 18. The germline V gene has CDR1 ENHRY and CDR2 SYGVKD. This CDR3 has 17 residues. The CDR3 region has the DNA TGTGCCATCCAAACCTCGGGAGGGATAGCGGGTGGCAATGAGCAGTTCTTC. This codes for CAIQTSGGIAGGNEQFF.

The V gene is TRBV10-1, the J gene TRBJ2-3; D is perhaps TRBD1 (5 bases). CDR3 length: 10 amino acids. Looked up from germline, CDR1 is WNHNN and CDR2 is SYGVQD (reference sequence). V gave up 8 bases and J gave up 6 bases, with 6 bases separating them. The CDR3 region is CASGADTQYF. The CDR3 nucleotides read TGCGCCAGCGGGGCTGATACGCAGTATTTT.

The gene calls are TRBV6-4 and TRBJ2-1; D is possibly TRBD2 (6 bases). The CDR3 sequence is 14 residues long. The V and J ends lost 5 bases and 0 bases respectively, with 8 bases between them. Per germline, CDR1 MRHNA and CDR2 SNTAGT. The DNA of the CDR3 is TGTGCCAGCAGTCGGGACTTCTCCTACAATGAGCAGTTCTTC. Protein sequence: CASSRDFSYNEQFF.

This chain uses TRBV10-3 with TRBJ2-3; 12 positions match TRBD2. J lost 7 bases, V lost 7 bases, and 9 bases had no gene match. This CDR3 region has 15 residues. Germline V gene sequence: CDR1 ENHRY, CDR2 SYGVKD. The CDR3 DNA is TGTGCCATCACCCCCTCTAGCGGGGGGGCGTATACGCAGTATTTT. Protein product: CAITPSSGGAYTQYF.